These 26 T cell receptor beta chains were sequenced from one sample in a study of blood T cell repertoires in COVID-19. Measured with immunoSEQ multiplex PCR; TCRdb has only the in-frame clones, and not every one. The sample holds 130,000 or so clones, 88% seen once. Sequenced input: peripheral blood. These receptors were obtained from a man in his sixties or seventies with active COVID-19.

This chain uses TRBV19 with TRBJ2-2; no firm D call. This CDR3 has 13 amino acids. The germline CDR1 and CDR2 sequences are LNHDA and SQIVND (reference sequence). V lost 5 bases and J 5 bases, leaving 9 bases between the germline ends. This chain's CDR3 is CASSVSRTGELFF. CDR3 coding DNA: TGTGCCAGTAGTGTCTCGAGGACCGGGGAGCTGTTTTTT.

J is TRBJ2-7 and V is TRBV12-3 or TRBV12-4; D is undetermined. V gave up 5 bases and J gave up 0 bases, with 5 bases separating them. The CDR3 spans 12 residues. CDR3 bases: TGTGCCAGCAGTCGGAGCTCCTACGAGCAGTACTTC. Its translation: CASSRSSYEQYF.

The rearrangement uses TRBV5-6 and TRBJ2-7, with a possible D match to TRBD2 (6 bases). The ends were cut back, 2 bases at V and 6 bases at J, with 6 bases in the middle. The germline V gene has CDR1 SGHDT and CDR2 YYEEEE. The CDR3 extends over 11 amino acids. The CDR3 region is CASSFSGEQYF. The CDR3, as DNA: TGTGCCAGCAGCTTTAGCGGCGAGCAGTACTTC.

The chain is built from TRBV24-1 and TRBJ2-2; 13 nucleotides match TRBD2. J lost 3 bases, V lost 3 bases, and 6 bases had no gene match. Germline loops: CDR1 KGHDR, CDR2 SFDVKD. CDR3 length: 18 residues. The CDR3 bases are TGTGCCACCAGTGATGGGACTAGCGGGAATTCCTACACCGGGGAGCTGTTTTTT. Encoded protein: CATSDGTSGNSYTGELFF.

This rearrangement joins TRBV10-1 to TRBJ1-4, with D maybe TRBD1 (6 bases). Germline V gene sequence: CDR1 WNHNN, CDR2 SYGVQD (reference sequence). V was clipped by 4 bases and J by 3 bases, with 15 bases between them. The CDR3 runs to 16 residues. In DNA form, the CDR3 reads TGCGCCAGCAGTGTTCTCCGGGACACCCCTAATGAAAAACTGTTTTTT. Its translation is CASSVLRDTPNEKLFF.

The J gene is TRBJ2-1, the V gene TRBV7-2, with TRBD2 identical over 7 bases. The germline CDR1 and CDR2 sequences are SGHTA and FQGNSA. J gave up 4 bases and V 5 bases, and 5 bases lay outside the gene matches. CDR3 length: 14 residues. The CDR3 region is CASSPGLLYNEQFF. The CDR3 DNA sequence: TGTGCCAGCAGCCCGGGACTATTATACAATGAGCAGTTCTTC. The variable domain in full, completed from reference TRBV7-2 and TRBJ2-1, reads GAGVSQSPSNKVTEKGKDVELRCDPISGHTALYWYRQSLGQGLEFLIYFQGNSAPDKSGLPSDRFSAERTGGSVSTLTIQRTQQEDSAVYLCASSPGLLYNEQFFGPGTRLTVL.

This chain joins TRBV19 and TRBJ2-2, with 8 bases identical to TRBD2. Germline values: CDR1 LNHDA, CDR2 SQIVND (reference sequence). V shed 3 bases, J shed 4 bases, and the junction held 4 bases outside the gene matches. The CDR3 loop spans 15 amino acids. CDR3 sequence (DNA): TGTGCCAGTAGTATCAGCGGGAGTGTCACCGGGGAGCTGTTTTTT. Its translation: CASSISGSVTGELFF.

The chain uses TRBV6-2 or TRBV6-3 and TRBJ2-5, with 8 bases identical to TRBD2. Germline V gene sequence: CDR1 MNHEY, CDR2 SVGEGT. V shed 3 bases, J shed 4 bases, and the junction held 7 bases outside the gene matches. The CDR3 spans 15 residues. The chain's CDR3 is CASSYRTSGGETQYF. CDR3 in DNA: TGTGCCAGCAGTTATCGTACTAGCGGCGGAGAGACCCAGTACTTC.

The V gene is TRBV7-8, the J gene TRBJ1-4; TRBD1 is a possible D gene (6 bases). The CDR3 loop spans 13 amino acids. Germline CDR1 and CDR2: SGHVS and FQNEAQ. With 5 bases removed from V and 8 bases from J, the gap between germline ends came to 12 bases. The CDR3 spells CASSEGGAEKLFF. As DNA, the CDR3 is TGTGCCAGCAGCGAAGGGGGGGCCGAAAAACTGTTTTTT.

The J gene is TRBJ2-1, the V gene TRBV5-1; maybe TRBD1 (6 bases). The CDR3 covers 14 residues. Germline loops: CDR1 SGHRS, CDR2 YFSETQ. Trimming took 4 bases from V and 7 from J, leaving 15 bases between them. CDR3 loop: CASSEPGTPNEQFF. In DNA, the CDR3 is TGCGCCAGCAGCGAACCGGGGACACCGAATGAGCAGTTCTTC. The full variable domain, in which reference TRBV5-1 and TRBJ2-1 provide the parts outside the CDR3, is KAGVTQTPRYLIKTRGQQVTLSCSPISGHRSVSWYQQTPGQGLQFLFEYFSETQRNKGNFPGRFSGRQFSNSRSEMNVSTLELGDSALYLCASSEPGTPNEQFFGPGTRLTVL.

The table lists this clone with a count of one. CDR3 in amino acids: CASKFPGQKIEKLFF. The CDR3, as DNA: TGTGCCAGTAAATTCCCGGGACAGAAAATTGAAAAACTGTTTTTT. The chain employs TRBV19 and TRBJ1-4, with 7 bases that match TRBD1. V gave up 7 bases and J gave up 7 bases; unmatched junction bases: 12. Germline assignment: CDR1 LNHDA and CDR2 SQIVND (reference sequence). The CDR3 totals 15 residues.

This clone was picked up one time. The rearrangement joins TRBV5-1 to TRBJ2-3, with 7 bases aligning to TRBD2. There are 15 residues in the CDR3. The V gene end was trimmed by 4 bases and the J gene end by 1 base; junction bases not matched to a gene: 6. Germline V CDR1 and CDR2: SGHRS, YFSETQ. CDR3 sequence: CASSDSLAGTDTQYF. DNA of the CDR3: TGCGCCAGCAGCGACTCGCTAGCGGGCACAGATACGCAGTATTTT.

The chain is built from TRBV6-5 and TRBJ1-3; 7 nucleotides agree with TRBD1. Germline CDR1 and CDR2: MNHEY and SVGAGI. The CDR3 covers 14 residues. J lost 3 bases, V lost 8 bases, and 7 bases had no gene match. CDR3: CASQKTGFGNTIYF. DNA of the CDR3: TGTGCCAGCCAGAAGACAGGGTTTGGAAACACCATATATTTT.

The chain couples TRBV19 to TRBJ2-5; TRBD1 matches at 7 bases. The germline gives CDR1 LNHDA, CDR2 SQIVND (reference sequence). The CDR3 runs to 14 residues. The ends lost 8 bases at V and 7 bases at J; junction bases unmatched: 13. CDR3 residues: CASSLLGGEATQYF. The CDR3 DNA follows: TGTGCCAGTTCGCTTCTAGGGGGCGAAGCGACCCAGTACTTC.

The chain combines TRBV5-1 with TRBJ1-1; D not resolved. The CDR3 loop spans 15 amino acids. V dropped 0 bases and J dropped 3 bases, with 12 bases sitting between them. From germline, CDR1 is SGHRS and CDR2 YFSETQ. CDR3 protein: CASSLAGLYDTEAFF. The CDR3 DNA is TGCGCCAGCAGCTTGGCCGGGTTGTACGACACTGAAGCTTTCTTT.

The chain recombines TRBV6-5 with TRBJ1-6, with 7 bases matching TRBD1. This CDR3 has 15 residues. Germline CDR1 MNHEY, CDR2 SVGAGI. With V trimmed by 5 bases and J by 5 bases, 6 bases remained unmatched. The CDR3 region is CASSQTGNNNSPLHF. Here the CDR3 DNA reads TGTGCCAGCAGTCAGACAGGGAACAATAATTCACCCCTCCACTTT.

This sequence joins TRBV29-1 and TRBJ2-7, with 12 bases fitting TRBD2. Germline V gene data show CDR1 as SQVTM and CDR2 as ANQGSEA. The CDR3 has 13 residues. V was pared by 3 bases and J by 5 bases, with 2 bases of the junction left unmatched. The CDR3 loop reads CSVERLAGDEQYF. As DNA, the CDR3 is TGCAGCGTTGAGAGACTAGCGGGAGACGAGCAGTACTTC.

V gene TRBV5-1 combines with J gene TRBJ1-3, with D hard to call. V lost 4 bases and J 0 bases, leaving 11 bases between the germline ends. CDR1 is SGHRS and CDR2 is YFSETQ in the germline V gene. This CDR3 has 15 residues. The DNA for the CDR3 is TGCGCCAGCAGCCTTTACACCAACTCTGGAAACACCATATATTTT. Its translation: CASSLYTNSGNTIYF.

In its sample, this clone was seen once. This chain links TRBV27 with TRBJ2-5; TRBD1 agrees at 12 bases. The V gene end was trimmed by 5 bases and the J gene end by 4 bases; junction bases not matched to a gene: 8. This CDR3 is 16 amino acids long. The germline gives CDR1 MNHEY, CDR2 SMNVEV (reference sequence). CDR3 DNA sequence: TGTGCCAGCAGTCTAGGGACAGGGGGCGGCGGAGAGACCCAGTACTTC. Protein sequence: CASSLGTGGGGETQYF.

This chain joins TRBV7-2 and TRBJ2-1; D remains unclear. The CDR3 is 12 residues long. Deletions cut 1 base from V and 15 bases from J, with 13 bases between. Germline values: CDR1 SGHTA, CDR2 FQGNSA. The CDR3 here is CASSLVAASLFF. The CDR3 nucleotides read TGTGCCAGCAGCTTAGTGGCGGCTAGTCTGTTCTTC.

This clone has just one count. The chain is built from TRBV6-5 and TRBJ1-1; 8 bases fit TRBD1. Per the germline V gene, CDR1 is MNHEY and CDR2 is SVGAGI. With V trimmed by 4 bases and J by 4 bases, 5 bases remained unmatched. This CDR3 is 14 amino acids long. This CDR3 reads CASSLATGGTEAFF. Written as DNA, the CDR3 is TGTGCCAGCAGTTTAGCAACAGGGGGCACTGAAGCTTTCTTT.

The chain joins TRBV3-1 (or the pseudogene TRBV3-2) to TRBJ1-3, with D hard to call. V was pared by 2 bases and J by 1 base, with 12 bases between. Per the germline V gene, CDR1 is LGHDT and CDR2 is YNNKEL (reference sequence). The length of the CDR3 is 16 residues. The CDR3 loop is CASSQLERGSGNTIYF. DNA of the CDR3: TGTGCCAGCAGCCAACTCGAGCGGGGATCTGGAAACACCATATATTTT.

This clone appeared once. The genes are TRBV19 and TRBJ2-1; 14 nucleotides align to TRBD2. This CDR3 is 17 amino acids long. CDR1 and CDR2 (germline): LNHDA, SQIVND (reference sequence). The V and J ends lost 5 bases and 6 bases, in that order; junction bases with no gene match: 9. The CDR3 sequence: CASSLGLAGEGSNEQFF. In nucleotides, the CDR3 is TGTGCCAGTAGTTTGGGACTAGCGGGAGAAGGTAGCAATGAGCAGTTCTTC.

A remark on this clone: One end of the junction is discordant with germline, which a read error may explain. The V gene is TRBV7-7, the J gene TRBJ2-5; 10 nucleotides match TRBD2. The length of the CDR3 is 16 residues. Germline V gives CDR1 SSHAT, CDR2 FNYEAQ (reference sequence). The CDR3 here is CASSLPEREGRQTQYF. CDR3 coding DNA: TGTGCTAGCAGCCTTCCTGAGCGGGAGGGCCGACAGACCCAGTACTTC.

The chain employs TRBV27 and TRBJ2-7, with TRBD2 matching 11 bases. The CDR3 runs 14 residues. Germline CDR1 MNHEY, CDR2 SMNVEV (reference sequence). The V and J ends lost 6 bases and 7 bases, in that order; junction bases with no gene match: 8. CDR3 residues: CASRLAGGLVEQYF. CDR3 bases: TGTGCCAGCAGGTTAGCGGGAGGGCTGGTGGAGCAGTACTTC.

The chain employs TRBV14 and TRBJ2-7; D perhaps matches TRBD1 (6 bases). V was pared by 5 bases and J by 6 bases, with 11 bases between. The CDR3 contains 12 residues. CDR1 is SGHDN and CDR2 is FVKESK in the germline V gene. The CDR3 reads CASSSQGLEQYF. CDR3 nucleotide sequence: TGTGCCAGCAGCTCCCAGGGGCTCGAGCAGTACTTC.